The present entry profiles one T cell receptor beta chain with its context. The sample comes from a study of T cell responses to AZD1222 COVID-19 vaccine. TCRdb keeps only in-frame clones here, not all; method: immunoSEQ multiplex PCR. The data contain about 100,000 clones, approximately 90% of them seen just once; the ten biggest clones take up 4% to 6%. The germline V and J ends were trimmed by 4 bases and 1 base, with 11 bases remaining between them. Germline V gene lookup returns CDR1 SNHLY and CDR2 FYNNEI. This CDR3 contains 14 residues. The sample was peripheral blood, taken on day 0 of AZD1222 vaccination. This receptor was identified in an adult in good health. The gene calls are TRBV2 and TRBJ2-7; D might be TRBD2 (6 bases). CDR3 in amino acids: CASSGLGGSYEQYF. Here the CDR3 DNA reads TGTGCCAGCAGTGGTCTGGGGGGTTCCTACGAGCAGTACTTC. The variable domain in full, with the rest retrieved from reference TRBV2 and TRBJ2-7, is EPEVTQTPSHQVTQMGQEVILRCVPISNHLYFYWYRQILGQKVEFLVSFYNNEISEKSEIFDDQFSVERPDGSNFTLKIRSTKLEDSAMYFCASSGLGGSYEQYFGPGTRLTVT.